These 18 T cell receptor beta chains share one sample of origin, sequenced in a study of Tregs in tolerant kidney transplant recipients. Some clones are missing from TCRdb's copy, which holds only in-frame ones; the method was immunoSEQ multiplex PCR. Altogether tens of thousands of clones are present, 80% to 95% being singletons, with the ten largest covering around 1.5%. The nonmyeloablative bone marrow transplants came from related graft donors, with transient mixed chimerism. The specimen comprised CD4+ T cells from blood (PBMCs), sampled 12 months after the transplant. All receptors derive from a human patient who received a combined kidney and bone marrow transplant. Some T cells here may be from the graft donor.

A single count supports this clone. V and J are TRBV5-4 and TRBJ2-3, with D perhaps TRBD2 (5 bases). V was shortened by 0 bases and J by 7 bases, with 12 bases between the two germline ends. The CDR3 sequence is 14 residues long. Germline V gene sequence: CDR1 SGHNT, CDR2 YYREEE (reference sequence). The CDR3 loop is CASSLGASRHTQYF. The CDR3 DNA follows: TGTGCCAGCAGCTTGGGTGCTAGCCGGCATACGCAGTATTTT.

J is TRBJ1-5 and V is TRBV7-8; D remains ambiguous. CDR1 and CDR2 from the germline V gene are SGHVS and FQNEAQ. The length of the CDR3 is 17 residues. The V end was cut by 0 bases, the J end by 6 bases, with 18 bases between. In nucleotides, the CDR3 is TGTGCCAGCAGCTTAGCCTCATATCGAGGGAAGAGTCAGCCCCAGCATTTT. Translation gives CASSLASYRGKSQPQHF.

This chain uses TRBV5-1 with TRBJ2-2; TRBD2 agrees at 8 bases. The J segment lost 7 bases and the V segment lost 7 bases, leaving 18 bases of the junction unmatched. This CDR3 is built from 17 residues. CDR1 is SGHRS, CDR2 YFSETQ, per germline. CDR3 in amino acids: CASAGGQIDGFGGELFF. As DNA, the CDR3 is TGCGCCAGCGCGGGAGGTCAGATTGACGGGTTTGGCGGGGAGCTGTTTTTT.

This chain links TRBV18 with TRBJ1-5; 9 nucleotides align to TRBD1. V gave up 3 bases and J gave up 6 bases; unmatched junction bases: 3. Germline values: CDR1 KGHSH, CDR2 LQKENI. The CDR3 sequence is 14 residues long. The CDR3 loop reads CASSPDRGGQPQHF. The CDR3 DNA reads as TGTGCCAGCTCACCGGACAGGGGAGGTCAGCCCCAGCATTTT. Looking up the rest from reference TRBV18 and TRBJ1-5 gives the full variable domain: NAGVMQNPRHLVRRRGQEARLRCSPMKGHSHVYWYRQLPEEGLKFMVYLQKENIIDESGMPKERFSAEFPKEGPSILRIQQVVRGDSAAYFCASSPDRGGQPQHFGDGTRLSIL.

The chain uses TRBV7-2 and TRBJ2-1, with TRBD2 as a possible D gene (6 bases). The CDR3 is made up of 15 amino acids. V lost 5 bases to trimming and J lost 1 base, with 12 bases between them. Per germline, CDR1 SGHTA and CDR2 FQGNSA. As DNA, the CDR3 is TGTGCCAGCAGCCGGGACTTACTTTCCTACAATGAGCAGTTCTTC. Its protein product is CASSRDLLSYNEQFF.

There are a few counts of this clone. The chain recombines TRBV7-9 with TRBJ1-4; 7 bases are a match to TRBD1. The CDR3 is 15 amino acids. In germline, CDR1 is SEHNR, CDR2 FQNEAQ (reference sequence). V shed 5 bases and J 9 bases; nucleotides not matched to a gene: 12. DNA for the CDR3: TGTGCCAGCAGCATTAGTCCCGGGACAGCCCAAAAACTGTTTTTT. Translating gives CASSISPGTAQKLFF. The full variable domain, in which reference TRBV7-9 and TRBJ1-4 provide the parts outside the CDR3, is DTGVSQNPRHKITKRGQNVTFRCDPISEHNRLYWYRQTLGQGPEFLTYFQNEAQLEKSRLLSDRFSAERPKGSFSTLEIQRTEQGDSAMYLCASSISPGTAQKLFFGSGTQLSVL.

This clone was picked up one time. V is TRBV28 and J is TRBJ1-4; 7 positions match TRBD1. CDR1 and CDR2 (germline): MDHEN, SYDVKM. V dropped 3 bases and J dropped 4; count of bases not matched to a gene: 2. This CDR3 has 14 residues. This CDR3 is CASSLGQINEKLFF. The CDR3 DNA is TGTGCCAGCAGTTTGGGACAGATTAATGAAAAACTGTTTTTT.

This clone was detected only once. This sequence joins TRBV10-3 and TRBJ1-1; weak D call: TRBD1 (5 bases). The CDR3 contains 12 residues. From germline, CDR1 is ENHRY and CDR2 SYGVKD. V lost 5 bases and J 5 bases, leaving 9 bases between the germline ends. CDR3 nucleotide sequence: TGTGCCATCAGTCCAGGGTGGACTGAAGCTTTCTTT. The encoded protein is CAISPGWTEAFF.

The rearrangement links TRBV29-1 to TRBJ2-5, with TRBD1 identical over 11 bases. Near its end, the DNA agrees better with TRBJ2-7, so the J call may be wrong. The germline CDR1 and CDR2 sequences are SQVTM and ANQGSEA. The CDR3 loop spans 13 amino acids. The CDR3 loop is CSVVRDRGYEQYF. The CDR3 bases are TGCAGCGTTGTCCGGGACAGGGGGTACGAGCAGTACTTC.

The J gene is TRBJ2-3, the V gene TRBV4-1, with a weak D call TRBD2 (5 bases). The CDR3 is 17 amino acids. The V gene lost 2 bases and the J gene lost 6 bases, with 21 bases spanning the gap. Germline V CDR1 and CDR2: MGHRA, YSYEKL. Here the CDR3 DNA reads TGCGCCAGCAGCCAATCTCGGGTGAGGGCCGGGGTGGATACGCAGTATTTT. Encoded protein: CASSQSRVRAGVDTQYF.

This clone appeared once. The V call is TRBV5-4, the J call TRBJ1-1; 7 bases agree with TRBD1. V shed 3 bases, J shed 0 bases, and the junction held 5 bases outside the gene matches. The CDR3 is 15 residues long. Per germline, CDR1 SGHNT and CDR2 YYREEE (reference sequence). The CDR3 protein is CASSSPGTVNTEAFF. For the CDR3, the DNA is TGTGCCAGCAGCTCCCCCGGGACAGTGAACACTGAAGCTTTCTTT.

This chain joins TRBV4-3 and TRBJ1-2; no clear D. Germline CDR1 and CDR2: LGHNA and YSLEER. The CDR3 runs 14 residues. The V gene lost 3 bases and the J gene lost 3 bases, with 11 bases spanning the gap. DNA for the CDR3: TGCGCCAGCAGCCAGGAGGGTTCTCACTATGGCTACACCTTC. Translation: CASSQEGSHYGYTF.

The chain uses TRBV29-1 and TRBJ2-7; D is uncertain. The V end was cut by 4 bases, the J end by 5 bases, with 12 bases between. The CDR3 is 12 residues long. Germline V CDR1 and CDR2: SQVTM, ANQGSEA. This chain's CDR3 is CSVVEQNNEQYF. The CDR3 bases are TGCAGCGTTGTGGAACAGAACAACGAGCAGTACTTC.

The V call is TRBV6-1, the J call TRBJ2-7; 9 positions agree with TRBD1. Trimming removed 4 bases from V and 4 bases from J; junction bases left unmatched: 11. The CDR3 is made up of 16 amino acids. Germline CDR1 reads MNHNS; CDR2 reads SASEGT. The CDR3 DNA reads TGTGCCAGCAGTGGAAGGACAGGGGACTTTTTATACGAGCAGTACTTC. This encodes CASSGRTGDFLYEQYF.

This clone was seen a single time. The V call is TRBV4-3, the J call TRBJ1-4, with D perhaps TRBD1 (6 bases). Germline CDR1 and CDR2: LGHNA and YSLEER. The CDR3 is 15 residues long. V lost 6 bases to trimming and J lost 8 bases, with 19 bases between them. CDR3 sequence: CASSLNNRVGEKLFF. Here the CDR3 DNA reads TGCGCCAGCAGTCTGAACAACAGGGTAGGAGAAAAACTGTTTTTT.

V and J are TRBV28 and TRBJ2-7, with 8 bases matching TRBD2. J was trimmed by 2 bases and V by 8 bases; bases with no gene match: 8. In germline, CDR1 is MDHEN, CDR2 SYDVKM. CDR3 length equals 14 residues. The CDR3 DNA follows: TGTGCCAGCCTCAAGAGCGGGAGTGCCTACGAGCAGTACTTC. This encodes CASLKSGSAYEQYF.

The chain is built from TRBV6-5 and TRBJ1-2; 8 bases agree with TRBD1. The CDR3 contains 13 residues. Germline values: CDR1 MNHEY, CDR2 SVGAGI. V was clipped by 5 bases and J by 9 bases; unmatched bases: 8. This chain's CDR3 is CASSVGQGSSYTF. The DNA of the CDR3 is TGTGCCAGCAGTGTCGGACAGGGTAGCAGCTACACCTTC.

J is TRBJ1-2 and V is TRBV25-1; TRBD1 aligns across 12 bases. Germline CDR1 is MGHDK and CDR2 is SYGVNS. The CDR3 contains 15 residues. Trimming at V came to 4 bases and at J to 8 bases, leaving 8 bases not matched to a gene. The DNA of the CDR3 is TGTGCCAGCAGTGTTCCGGGACAGGGGGCGCGGGGCTACACCTTC. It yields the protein CASSVPGQGARGYTF.